A selection of T cell receptor beta chains follows, all from one sample in a study of blood T cell repertoires in COVID-19. Only in-frame clones appear in the TCRdb table, and some are missing; sequencing was by immunoSEQ multiplex PCR. The sample carries over 75,000 clones, roughly 75% recorded once. Input material: peripheral blood. These TCRs come from a man aged 50 to 60 who had recovered from COVID-19. CDR3s include the opening cysteine and the closing phenylalanine or tryptophan. Fields, in order: D gene, J gene, clone size, V gene, CDR3 DNA, CDR3 protein. D genes are given only for firm matches. Rows may omit the clone size; those that give it use once, few, many or a size class.

TRBD2 TRBJ2-2 - TRBV9 TGTGCCAGCAGCTACGGGACTAGCGGGAGAACCGGGGAGCTGTTTTTT CASSYGTSGRTGELFF
TRBD1 TRBJ1-2 - TRBV4-2 TGTGCCAGCAGCCGGGCCGGACAGGGGGAAAACTATGGCTACACCTTC CASSRAGQGENYGYTF
- TRBJ2-7 few TRBV19 TGTGCCAGTAGTATTTTCGAGCCGAACTACGAGCAGTACTTC CASSIFEPNYEQYF
TRBD1 TRBJ1-1 - TRBV7-8 TGTGCCAGCGGGACAGGGTCGAACACTGAAGCTTTCTTT CASGTGSNTEAFF
- TRBJ2-7 - TRBV18 TGTGCCAGCTCACCATATGGAACAGGAAAAGGCGAGCAGTACTTC CASSPYGTGKGEQYF
TRBD1 TRBJ1-5 - TRBV19 TGTGCCAGTAGACCCCCGACAGGGAATCAGCCCCAGCATTTT CASRPPTGNQPQHF
- TRBJ2-3 - TRBV19 TGTGCCAGTAACACGGGAAGAGATACGCAGTATTTT CASNTGRDTQYF
- TRBJ1-2 few TRBV5-6 TGTGCCAGCAGCTTGGAACCCAGGGCAGGGAACTATGGCTACACCTTC CASSLEPRAGNYGYTF
TRBD1 TRBJ2-5 - TRBV5-4 TGTGCCAGCAGCTTGGAAGGGACAGGAGAGACCCAGTACTTC CASSLEGTGETQYF
- TRBJ2-7 - TRBV11-2 TGTGCCAGCAGCCCCGTGTTAATGGGGTGGGGCAGCGAGCAGTACTTC CASSPVLMGWGSEQYF
TRBD1 TRBJ2-5 - TRBV7-9 TGTGCCAGCGGCAACAGGGGAGAGACCCAGTACTTC CASGNRGETQYF
- TRBJ1-5 - TRBV6-5 TGTGCCAGCAGTTCCACAGCTAATCATCAGCCCCAGCATTTT CASSSTANHQPQHF
- TRBJ1-4 - TRBV6-6 TGTGCCAGCAGTTACGAGGAAAAACTGTTTTTT CASSYEEKLFF
TRBD2 TRBJ2-7 - TRBV15 TGTGCCACCAGCGTGGGTAGCGGGACCGGCTACGAGCAGTACTTC CATSVGSGTGYEQYF
- TRBJ1-3 few TRBV5-6 TGTGCCAGCAGCTTGGAACACCGCTCTGGAAACACCATATATTTT CASSLEHRSGNTIYF
TRBD1 TRBJ1-5 medium-sized TRBV28 TGTGCCAGCAGCCGCCGGGACAGTCTTTATAGCAATCAGCCCCAGCATTTT CASSRRDSLYSNQPQHF
- TRBJ1-2 - TRBV6-1 TGTGCCAGCAGTGACCACTCAGGGCACTATGGCTACACCTTC CASSDHSGHYGYTF